A single sample is the source of the 28 T cell receptor beta chains below, sequenced in a study of spatial heterogeneity in lung cancer. MiXCR was run by TCRdb on the 5' RACE reads, yielding one entry per CDR3 protein. The sample contains around 87,000 distinct CDR3 sequences, less than 15% of which appear only once. Time point specified: sample taken at primary tumor resection. TCRs were sequenced from unsorted whole RNA of tumor, nontumor lung or PBMC. Sequenced material: PBMCs, taken at surgery. These receptors all stem from a male donor with early-stage non-small cell lung cancer.

This clonotype was detected only a few times. The chain has TRBV19 and TRBJ2-1; D is unclear. Per the germline V gene, CDR1 is LNHDA and CDR2 is SQIVND (reference sequence). CDR3 length: 14 amino acids. Trimming took 6 bases from V and 0 from J, leaving 9 bases between them. CDR3 in DNA: TGTGCCAGTAGCATGGGGTCCTCCTACAATGAGCAGTTCTTC. It is translated as CASSMGSSYNEQFF. Looking up the rest from reference TRBV19 and TRBJ2-1 gives the full variable domain: DGGITQSPKYLFRKEGQNVTLSCEQNLNHDAMYWYRQDPGQGLRLIYYSQIVNDFQKGDIAEGYSVSREKKESFPLTVTSAQKNPTAFYLCASSMGSSYNEQFFGPGTRLTVL.

J is TRBJ2-7 and V is TRBV11-2; 12 nucleotides agree with TRBD2. This CDR3 has 16 residues. V lost 3 bases, J lost 5 bases, and 8 bases stayed unmatched. CDR1 and CDR2 from the germline V gene are SGHAT and FQNNGV. The chain's CDR3 is CASSFSTSGRYNEQYF. Here the CDR3 DNA reads TGTGCCAGCAGCTTCTCGACTAGCGGGAGATACAACGAGCAGTACTTC.

The chain employs TRBV30 and TRBJ2-7, with TRBD2 matching over 7 bases. Trimming cost V 0 bases and J 2 bases; bases outside gene matches: 4. The germline V gene has CDR1 GTSNPN and CDR2 SVGIG (reference sequence). This CDR3 region has 14 residues. CDR3 loop: CAWSVPAGTYEQYF. Here the CDR3 DNA reads TGTGCCTGGAGTGTACCAGCGGGAACCTACGAGCAGTACTTC.

V and J are TRBV20-1 and TRBJ1-6; D call uncertain. The V gene's germline CDR1 is DFQATT and CDR2 SNEGSKA (reference sequence). The V and J ends lost 2 bases and 7 bases respectively, with 12 bases between them. The CDR3 runs 14 residues. DNA for the CDR3: TGCAGTGCTAGACACGGTCCTCCCAATTCACCCCTCCACTTT. Translated: CSARHGPPNSPLHF.

DNA for the CDR3: TGTGCCCAGCAGGGAGACTCTGGGGCCAACGTCCTGACTTTC. Translated: CAQQGDSGANVLTF. This sequence joins TRBV7-9 and TRBJ2-6; D possibly uses TRBD1 or TRBD2 (5 bases each). The length of the CDR3 is 14 residues. Germline CDR1 SEHNR, CDR2 FQNEAQ (reference sequence). V shed 11 bases and J shed 0 bases, with 11 bases lying between them.

This clonotype was seen many times. The chain uses TRBV5-1 and TRBJ1-1; D call uncertain. Trimming shortened V by 4 bases and J by 0 bases, and 7 bases separated the two germline ends. This CDR3 has 13 amino acids. Germline CDR1 SGHRS, CDR2 YFSETQ. In DNA form, the CDR3 reads TGCGCCAGCAGCCTAGACCTGAACACTGAAGCTTTCTTT. Translated: CASSLDLNTEAFF.

This clonotype has only a few counts. The chain has TRBV20-1 and TRBJ2-1, with 8 bases that match TRBD1. The CDR3 is made up of 16 amino acids. Trimming took 1 base from V and 5 from J; bases not matched to a gene: 10. CDR1 DFQATT and CDR2 SNEGSKA come from the germline V gene (reference sequence). The CDR3 sequence: CSARVLDRVDHNEQFF. Here the CDR3 DNA reads TGCAGTGCTAGAGTCCTGGACAGGGTTGATCACAATGAGCAGTTCTTC.

This clonotype was seen more than once but under ten times. The chain uses TRBV7-2 and TRBJ2-1; the match to TRBD2 covers 7 bases. Trimming removed 7 bases from V and 2 bases from J; junction bases left unmatched: 5. This CDR3 has 14 amino acids. The germline CDR1 and CDR2 sequences are SGHTA and FQGNSA. For the CDR3, the DNA is TGTGCCAGCACCCCGGGGACTACCTACAATGAGCAGTTCTTC. Protein: CASTPGTTYNEQFF.

This clonotype was seen ten or more times. The chain employs TRBV10-1 and TRBJ2-3, with D uncertain. The CDR3 is made up of 13 amino acids. The ends were cut back, 2 bases at V and 1 base at J, with 4 bases in the middle. Germline CDR1 WNHNN, CDR2 SYGVQD (reference sequence). The CDR3 DNA is TGCGCCAGCAGTGAGAGCGGCACAGATACGCAGTATTTT. Amino acid sequence: CASSESGTDTQYF.

This chain joins TRBV7-2 and TRBJ2-5, with TRBD1 as a possible D gene (5 bases). V lost 1 base and J lost 4, with 7 bases in between. Germline V gene data show CDR1 as SGHTA and CDR2 as FQGNSA. CDR3 length equals 13 residues. Here the CDR3 reads CASSLGQGETQYF. The CDR3 DNA sequence: TGTGCCAGCAGCTTAGGGCAGGGAGAGACCCAGTACTTC.

The CDR3 sequence is CASGNRFSRSNYGYTF. CDR3 nucleotides: TGTGCCAGCGGAAACAGGTTCAGTCGTTCTAACTATGGCTACACCTTC. The rearrangement joins TRBV6-5 to TRBJ1-2; the D gene is possibly TRBD1 (5 bases). Germline CDR1 and CDR2: MNHEY and SVGAGI. Trimming cost V 8 bases and J 0 bases, with 19 bases left between them. This CDR3 has 16 residues.

V gene TRBV20-1 combines with J gene TRBJ2-5; 7 bases map to TRBD2. Trimming removed 1 base from V and 4 bases from J; junction bases left unmatched: 3. Per the germline V gene, CDR1 is DFQATT and CDR2 is SNEGSKA (reference sequence). This CDR3 comprises 13 residues. The CDR3 protein is CSARGTSRETQYF. In nucleotides, the CDR3 is TGCAGTGCTAGAGGGACTAGTCGAGAGACCCAGTACTTC.

This chain links TRBV6-5 with TRBJ2-7, with 10 nucleotides matching TRBD2. CDR3 length: 14 amino acids. The germline CDR1 and CDR2 sequences are MNHEY and SVGAGI. V lost 11 bases and J lost 0; bases outside the gene matches: 7. The CDR3 is CAGTRTSGSYEQYF. DNA of the CDR3: TGTGCCGGCACCCGGACTAGCGGCTCCTACGAGCAGTACTTC.

The table lists this clonotype with many counts. The rearrangement links TRBV5-1 to TRBJ2-3; TRBD1 matches at 7 bases. CDR1 SGHRS and CDR2 YFSETQ come from the germline V gene. Trimming at V came to 3 bases and at J to 4 bases, leaving 5 bases not matched to a gene. This CDR3 region has 14 residues. For the CDR3, the DNA is TGCGCCAGCAGCTCACGACAGGGTCCAGATACGCAGTATTTT. Translated: CASSSRQGPDTQYF.

J is TRBJ2-7 and V is TRBV9; unclear D gene. The germline V gene encodes CDR1 SGDLS and CDR2 YYNGEE. The CDR3 extends over 14 amino acids. Trimming shortened V by 0 bases and J by 1 base, and 8 bases separated the two germline ends. In DNA form, the CDR3 reads TGTGCCAGCAGCGTAGCCCACGGATCCTACGAGCAGTACTTC. It codes for CASSVAHGSYEQYF.

This clonotype was picked up many times. The J gene is TRBJ2-7, the V gene TRBV6-2 or TRBV6-3; D might be TRBD1 or TRBD2, each matching 5 bases. Per germline, CDR1 MNHEY and CDR2 SVGEGT. The ends were cut back, 3 bases at V and 0 bases at J, with 12 bases in the middle. The CDR3 runs to 15 residues. The chain's CDR3 is CASSYSGPSSYEQYF. DNA for the CDR3: TGTGCCAGCAGTTATTCGGGACCGAGCTCCTACGAGCAGTACTTC.

This clonotype was seen more than once but under ten times. The chain recombines TRBV11-1 with TRBJ2-7; 9 nucleotides line up with TRBD1. Looked up from germline, CDR1 is SGHAT and CDR2 is FQDESV (reference sequence). The CDR3 is 15 residues long. The V gene end was trimmed by 4 bases and the J gene end by 2 bases; junction bases not matched to a gene: 6. CDR3 DNA sequence: TGTGCCAGCAGCTCACCGGACAGGGGTGCCTACGAGCAGTACTTC. This encodes CASSSPDRGAYEQYF.

The chain links TRBV28 to TRBJ2-1; weak D call: TRBD2 (6 bases). V was trimmed by 3 bases and J by 5 bases, leaving 17 bases between them. CDR3 length equals 16 residues. Germline V gene lookup returns CDR1 MDHEN and CDR2 SYDVKM. In nucleotides, the CDR3 is TGTGCCAGCAGTTTCCCACCCGGGGGTCTGGACAATGAGCAGTTCTTC. Encoded protein: CASSFPPGGLDNEQFF.

The CDR3 is CASTRLGTTSTDTQYF. The CDR3 DNA reads TGTGCCAGCACCCGTCTTGGGACTACTAGCACAGATACGCAGTATTTT. J is TRBJ2-3 and V is TRBV27; TRBD2 aligns across 7 bases. The CDR3 has 16 amino acids. J gave up 0 bases and V 7 bases, and 10 bases lay outside the gene matches. Per the germline V gene, CDR1 is MNHEY and CDR2 is SMNVEV (reference sequence).

The chain is built from TRBV28 and TRBJ1-4, with TRBD1 identical over 7 bases. The ends lost 1 base at V and 1 base at J; junction bases unmatched: 0. The CDR3 is made up of 15 amino acids. Germline V gives CDR1 MDHEN, CDR2 SYDVKM. CDR3 nucleotide sequence: TGTGCCAGCAGTTTATCAGGGGGAACTAATGAAAAACTGTTTTTT. Protein product: CASSLSGGTNEKLFF.

This clonotype was counted ten times or more. The chain couples TRBV6-5 to TRBJ2-4, with a weak D call TRBD2 (5 bases). CDR3 length: 15 residues. CDR1 MNHEY and CDR2 SVGAGI come from the germline V gene. Trimming stripped 2 bases from V and 1 base from J, with 9 bases between. The CDR3 region has the DNA TGTGCCAGCAGTTACGCCCCGGGGGCCAAAAACATTCAGTACTTC. This gives the protein CASSYAPGAKNIQYF.

This clonotype was detected many times. The chain links TRBV5-1 to TRBJ1-5, with unresolved D. CDR3 length: 15 amino acids. With 0 bases removed from V and 0 bases from J, the gap between germline ends came to 7 bases. Germline loops: CDR1 SGHRS, CDR2 YFSETQ. The CDR3 region is CASSLDSNSNQPQHF. Written as DNA, the CDR3 is TGCGCCAGCAGCTTGGATAGTAATAGCAATCAGCCCCAGCATTTT. Filled out from reference TRBV5-1 and TRBJ1-5, the complete variable domain reads KAGVTQTPRYLIKTRGQQVTLSCSPISGHRSVSWYQQTPGQGLQFLFEYFSETQRNKGNFPGRFSGRQFSNSRSEMNVSTLELGDSALYLCASSLDSNSNQPQHFGDGTRLSIL.

This clonotype has just a few counts. This chain uses TRBV20-1 with TRBJ2-6; D uncertain. Germline CDR1 reads DFQATT; CDR2 reads SNEGSKA (reference sequence). The ends were cut back, 3 bases at V and 0 bases at J, with 9 bases in the middle. The CDR3 consists of 15 residues. The CDR3 here is CSASGWASGANVLTF. Here the CDR3 DNA reads TGCAGTGCTAGTGGGTGGGCCTCTGGGGCCAACGTCCTGACTTTC.

The chain employs TRBV2 and TRBJ2-2; 8 bases align to TRBD1. Germline trimming cut 6 bases from V and 6 bases from J; bases unmatched to any gene: 3. Germline V CDR1 and CDR2: SNHLY, FYNNEI. The CDR3 spans 13 residues. The CDR3 DNA reads as TGTGCCAGCAGATTACAGGGGGCCGGGGAGCTGTTTTTT. Encoded protein: CASRLQGAGELFF.

At least ten counts were recorded for this clonotype. V and J are TRBV14 and TRBJ1-3, with 9 bases aligning to TRBD1. CDR1 SGHDN and CDR2 FVKESK come from the germline V gene. CDR3 length: 15 residues. V shed 5 bases, J shed 4 bases, and the junction held 6 bases outside the gene matches. CDR3 sequence: CASSYYRGPGNTIYF. The CDR3 DNA sequence: TGTGCCAGCAGCTACTACAGGGGGCCCGGAAACACCATATATTTT.

This clonotype was seen a handful of times. The chain combines TRBV12-3 or TRBV12-4 with TRBJ2-7; 8 bases fit TRBD2. V lost 4 bases, J lost 2 bases, and 7 bases stayed unmatched. This CDR3 region has 15 residues. The CDR3 here is CASSSVAGFAYEQYF. CDR3 DNA sequence: TGTGCCAGCAGTTCAGTAGCGGGATTTGCCTACGAGCAGTACTTC.

The V gene is TRBV14, the J gene TRBJ2-7; D gene uncertain. The CDR3 contains 16 residues. Per the germline V gene, CDR1 is SGHDN and CDR2 is FVKESK. V lost 3 bases to trimming and J lost 5 bases, with 20 bases between them. DNA for the CDR3: TGTGCCAGCAGCCATTTCTATTTGAACATTGGAAACGAGCAGTACTTC. This gives the protein CASSHFYLNIGNEQYF.

This clonotype was counted a few times. The chain couples TRBV6-6 to TRBJ1-2; D unresolved. Trimming removed 2 bases at V and 6 bases at J, with 7 bases between. CDR1 is MNHNY, CDR2 SVGAGI, per germline (reference sequence). This CDR3 has 12 residues. CDR3 nucleotides: TGTGCCAGCAGTTACGCGCAGGATGGCTACACCTTC. Translating gives CASSYAQDGYTF.